This paragraph covers one T cell receptor beta chain sequence. This clonotype was seen many times. Its antigen has not been determined. No qualities accompany the bases; no much larger clone lies one base away. The entry originates in a study of human T cells and chemical hapten exposure (dated by TCRdb to the early 2020s). Study-wide context: For sensitization, 2% DPC in acetone was applied to a roughly 2 cm by roughly 2 cm area of upper inner arm skin. In alopecia patients, the study followed how the peripheral blood TCR repertoire changed in vivo over primary and secondary sensitization to diphenylcyclopropenone (DPC), a hapten. Libraries were pooled for sequencing, and variation in per-sample TCR yields was attributed mainly to small differences in library volumes within the pool. Throughout the study period of approximately 23 weeks, patients also received therapeutic DPC doses to the scalp every week. About 30 alopecia patients provided blood for TCR sequencing at one to four time points (pre-sensitization, 2, 6 and 24 weeks). Blood samples were taken from patients before sensitization (week 0) and at 2, 6 and about 24 weeks after DPC sensitization. Patch tests used Finn chambers with 0.01% DPC on the upper back, scored after 6 days by International Contact Dermatitis Research Group standards. The patient cohort, mostly female, included alopecia areata with under or over 50% scalp involvement, alopecia totalis and alopecia universalis.

The germline V gene provides CDR1 MNHEY and CDR2 SVGEGT. Measured from the cysteine to the phenylalanine, the CDR3 is 15 residues long. The DNA shown is the 45-base CDR3, in frame from base 1. Clipping removes 4 bases from V and 2 bases from J, with 2 as the unmatched junction base count. The library came from RACE. The sequencer listed for this sample is NextSeq 500. During library preparation, unique molecular identifiers were attached to individual cDNA molecules so that TCRs could be counted in a quantitative, reproducible way. Both TCR alpha and TCR beta chains were sequenced from each blood RNA sample. The authors' analysis ran thus. Samples had a median of about 96,000 TCRs, with a range from roughly 23,224 to 700,000. V, J and CDR3 annotation of the TCR reads was performed with the Decombinator software suite. For the PS versus PT1 abundance plots, all samples were subsampled to the same number of TCRs (28,000). TCRs were defined as expanded if absent before sensitization and observed at least eight times at the 2-week time point. TCRdb reprocessing: public reads trimmed at Q25 with fastp, clones called with MiXCR, in-frame beta chains kept. Every CDR3 protein is listed once, alongside the most common genes and DNA of its rows. The V and J calls follow TCRdb's processing rather than the paper's. The sample yields 300,000 to 400,000 distinct CDR3 sequences; roughly 6.9% were counted once. The ten most abundant clones make up around 8.2% of the sample.

In the paper's terms, the time point label means: patch test 1, 2 weeks after DPC sensitization. According to the study, the label for this sample's treatment or condition signals: therapeutic diphenylcyclopropenone sensitization with weekly scalp DPC. At every patch-test visit, the blood draw took place before the patch test was put on. Patients were eligible if aged 18 to 70, diagnosed with alopecia and judged suitable for DPC therapy, and pregnant patients were excluded. Total RNA was extracted from unfractionated whole blood that had been collected in Tempus Blood RNA tubes. Study-level results and caveats: A positive correlation was found between the number of PT1 expanded TCRs and patch test score, with significance reached at thresholds 8, 16 and 32 but not 4. Repeated subsampling changed both the strength of the expansion versus patch-test correlation and the threshold at which the correlation became significant. Because all patients had alopecia, a presumed autoimmune disease, the immune response of the patients might differ from that of healthy individuals. The number of TCRs above 1 in 1000 frequency did not change with DPC sensitization; there was no evidence of global repertoire structure alterations. Compared with pre-sensitization or healthy control sets, expanded TCRs formed significantly more large CDR3 similarity clusters, which is consistent with antigen-driven responses.

The origin of this receptor is a woman between 18 and 29 years old with alopecia areata. Some clones in this sample may be carry-over from other donors' samples. Here the sequenced sample was whole blood, taken in connection with sensitization to the hapten diphenylcyclopropenone (DPC). This receptor chain uses TRBV6-2 or TRBV6-3 and TRBJ2-3; the junction holds 11 bases that match TRBD2. The DNA sequence follows: TGTGCCAGCAGTTCGACTAGCGGGGCCACAGATACGCAGTATTTT. It translates as CASSSTSGATDTQYF.